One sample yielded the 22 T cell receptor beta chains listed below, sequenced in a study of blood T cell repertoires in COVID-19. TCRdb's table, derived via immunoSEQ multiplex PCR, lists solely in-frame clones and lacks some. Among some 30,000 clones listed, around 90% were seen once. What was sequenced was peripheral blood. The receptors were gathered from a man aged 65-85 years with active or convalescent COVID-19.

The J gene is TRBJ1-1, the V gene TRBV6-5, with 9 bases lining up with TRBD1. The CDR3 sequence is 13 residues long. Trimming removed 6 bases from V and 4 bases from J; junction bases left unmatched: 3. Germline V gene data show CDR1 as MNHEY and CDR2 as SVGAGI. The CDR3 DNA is TGTGCCAGCAGAAGACAGGGGGGCACTGAAGCTTTCTTT. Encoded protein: CASRRQGGTEAFF.

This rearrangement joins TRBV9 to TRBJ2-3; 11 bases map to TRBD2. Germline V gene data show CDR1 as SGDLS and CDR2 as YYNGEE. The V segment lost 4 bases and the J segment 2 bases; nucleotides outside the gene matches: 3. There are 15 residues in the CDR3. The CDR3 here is CASSLAGGITDTQYF. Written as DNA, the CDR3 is TGTGCCAGCAGCCTAGCGGGAGGCATCACAGATACGCAGTATTTT.

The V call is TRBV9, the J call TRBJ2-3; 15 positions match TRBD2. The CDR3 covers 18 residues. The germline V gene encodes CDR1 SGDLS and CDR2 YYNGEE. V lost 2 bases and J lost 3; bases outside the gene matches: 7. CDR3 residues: CASSVGLAGGGDTDTQYF. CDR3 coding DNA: TGTGCCAGCAGCGTGGGACTAGCGGGGGGCGGAGATACAGATACGCAGTATTTT. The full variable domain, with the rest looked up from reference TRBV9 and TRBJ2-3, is DSGVTQTPKHLITATGQRVTLRCSPRSGDLSVYWYQQSLDQGLQFLIQYYNGEERAKGNILERFSAQQFPDLHSELNLSSLELGDSALYFCASSVGLAGGGDTDTQYFGPGTRLTVL.

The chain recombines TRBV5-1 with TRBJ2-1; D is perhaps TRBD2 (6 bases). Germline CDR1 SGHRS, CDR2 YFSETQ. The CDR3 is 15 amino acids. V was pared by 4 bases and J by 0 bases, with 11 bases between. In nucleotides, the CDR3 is TGCGCCAGCAGCCGTAGCGGAGCCTCCTACAATGAGCAGTTCTTC. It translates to CASSRSGASYNEQFF.

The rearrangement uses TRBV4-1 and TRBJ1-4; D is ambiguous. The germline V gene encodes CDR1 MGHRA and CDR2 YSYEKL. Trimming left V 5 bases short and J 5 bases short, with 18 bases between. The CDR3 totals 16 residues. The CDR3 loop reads CASSRYGEGNNEKLFF. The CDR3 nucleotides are TGCGCCAGCAGCAGATACGGAGAGGGCAACAATGAAAAACTGTTTTTT.

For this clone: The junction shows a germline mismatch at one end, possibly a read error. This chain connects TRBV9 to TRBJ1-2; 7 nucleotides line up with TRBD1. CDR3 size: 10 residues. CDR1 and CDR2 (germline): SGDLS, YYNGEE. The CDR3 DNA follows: TGTGCCAGCAGCGGAGATGACAGGGCGTTC. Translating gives CASSGDDRAF.

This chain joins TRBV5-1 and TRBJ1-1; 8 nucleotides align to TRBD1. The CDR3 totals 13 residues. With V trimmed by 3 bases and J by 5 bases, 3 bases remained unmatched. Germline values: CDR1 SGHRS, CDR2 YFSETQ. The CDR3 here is CASSSDRGTEAFF. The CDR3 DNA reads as TGCGCCAGCAGCTCCGACAGGGGAACTGAAGCTTTCTTT.

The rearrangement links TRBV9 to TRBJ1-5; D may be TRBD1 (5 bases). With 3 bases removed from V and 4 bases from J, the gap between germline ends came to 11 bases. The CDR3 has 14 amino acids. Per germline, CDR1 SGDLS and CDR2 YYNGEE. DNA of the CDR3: TGTGCCAGCAGCGAGGGTGGGGGGAATCAGCCCCAGCATTTT. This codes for CASSEGGGNQPQHF.

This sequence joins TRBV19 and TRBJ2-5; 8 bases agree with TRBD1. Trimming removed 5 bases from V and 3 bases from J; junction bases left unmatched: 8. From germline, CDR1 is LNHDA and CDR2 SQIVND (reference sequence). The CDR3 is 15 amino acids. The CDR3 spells CASSGTGRREETQYF. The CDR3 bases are TGTGCCAGTAGTGGGACAGGCAGGCGGGAAGAGACCCAGTACTTC.

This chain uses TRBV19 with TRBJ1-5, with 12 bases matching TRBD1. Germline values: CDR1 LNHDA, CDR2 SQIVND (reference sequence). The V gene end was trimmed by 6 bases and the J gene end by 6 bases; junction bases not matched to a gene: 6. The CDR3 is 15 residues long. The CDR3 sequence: CASSPGQGASQPQHF. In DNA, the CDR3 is TGTGCCAGTAGCCCGGGACAGGGGGCAAGTCAGCCCCAGCATTTT.

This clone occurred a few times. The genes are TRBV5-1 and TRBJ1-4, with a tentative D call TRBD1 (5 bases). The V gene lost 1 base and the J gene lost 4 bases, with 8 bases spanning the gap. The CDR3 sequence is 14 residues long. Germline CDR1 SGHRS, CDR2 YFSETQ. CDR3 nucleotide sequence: TGCGCCAGCAGCTTGTGGGGGGATAATGAAAAACTGTTTTTT. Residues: CASSLWGDNEKLFF.

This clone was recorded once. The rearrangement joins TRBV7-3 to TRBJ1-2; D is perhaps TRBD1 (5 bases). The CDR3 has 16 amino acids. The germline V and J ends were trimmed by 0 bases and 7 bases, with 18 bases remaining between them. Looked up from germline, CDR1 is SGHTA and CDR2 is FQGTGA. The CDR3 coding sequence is TGTGCCAGCAGCTTAACACCCTCGGGGGGTATGGCTGGCTACACCTTC. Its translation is CASSLTPSGGMAGYTF.

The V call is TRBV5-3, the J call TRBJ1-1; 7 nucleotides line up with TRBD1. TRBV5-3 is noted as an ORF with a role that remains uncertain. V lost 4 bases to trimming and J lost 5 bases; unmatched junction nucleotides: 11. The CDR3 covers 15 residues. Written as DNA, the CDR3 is TGTGCCAGAAGCCTGACAGGGTCAGGGTATACTGAAGCTTTCTTT. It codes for CARSLTGSGYTEAFF.

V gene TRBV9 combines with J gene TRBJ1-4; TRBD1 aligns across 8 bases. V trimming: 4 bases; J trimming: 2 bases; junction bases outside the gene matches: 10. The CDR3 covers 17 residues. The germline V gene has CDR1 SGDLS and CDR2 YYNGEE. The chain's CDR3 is CASSNRQGRGTNEKLFF. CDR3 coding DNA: TGTGCCAGCAGCAACCGACAGGGGCGGGGTACTAATGAAAAACTGTTTTTT.

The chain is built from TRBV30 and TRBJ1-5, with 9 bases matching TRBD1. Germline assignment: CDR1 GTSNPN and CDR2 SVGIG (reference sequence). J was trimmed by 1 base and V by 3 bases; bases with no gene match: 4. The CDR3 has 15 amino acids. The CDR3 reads CAWRTGGTSNQPQHF. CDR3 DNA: TGTGCCTGGAGGACAGGGGGTACAAGCAATCAGCCCCAGCATTTT.

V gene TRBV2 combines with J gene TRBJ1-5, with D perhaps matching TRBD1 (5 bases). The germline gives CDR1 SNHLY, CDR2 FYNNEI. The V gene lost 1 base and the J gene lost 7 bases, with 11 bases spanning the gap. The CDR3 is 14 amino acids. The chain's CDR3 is CASSEGAGWQPQHF. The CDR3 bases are TGTGCCAGCAGTGAAGGGGCAGGGTGGCAGCCCCAGCATTTT.

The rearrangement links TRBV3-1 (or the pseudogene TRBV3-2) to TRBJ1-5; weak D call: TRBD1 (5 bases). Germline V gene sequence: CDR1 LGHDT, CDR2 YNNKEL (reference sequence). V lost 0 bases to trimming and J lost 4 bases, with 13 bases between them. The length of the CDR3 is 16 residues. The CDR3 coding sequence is TGTGCCAGCAGCCAAGACGGGGGTAGAGGTAATCAGCCCCAGCATTTT. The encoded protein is CASSQDGGRGNQPQHF.

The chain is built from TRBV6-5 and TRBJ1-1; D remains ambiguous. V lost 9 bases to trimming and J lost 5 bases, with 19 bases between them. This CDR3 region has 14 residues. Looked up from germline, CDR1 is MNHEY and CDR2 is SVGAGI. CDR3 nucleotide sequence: TGTGCCAGTCGACTTTTTTCTTCTGGGACTGAAGCTTTCTTT. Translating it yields CASRLFSSGTEAFF.

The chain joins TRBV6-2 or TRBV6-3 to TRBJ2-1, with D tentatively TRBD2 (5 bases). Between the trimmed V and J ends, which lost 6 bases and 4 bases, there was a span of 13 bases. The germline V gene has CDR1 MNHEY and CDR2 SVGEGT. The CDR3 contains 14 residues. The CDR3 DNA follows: TGTGCCAGCAGCGCACCGAGGGAGTACAATGAGCAGTTCTTC. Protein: CASSAPREYNEQFF.

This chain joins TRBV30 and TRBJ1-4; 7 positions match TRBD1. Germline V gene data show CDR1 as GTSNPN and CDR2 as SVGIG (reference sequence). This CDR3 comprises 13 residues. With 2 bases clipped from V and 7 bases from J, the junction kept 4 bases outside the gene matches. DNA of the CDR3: TGTGCCTGGAGTAGGGACAGTAGTGAAAAACTGTTTTTT. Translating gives CAWSRDSSEKLFF.

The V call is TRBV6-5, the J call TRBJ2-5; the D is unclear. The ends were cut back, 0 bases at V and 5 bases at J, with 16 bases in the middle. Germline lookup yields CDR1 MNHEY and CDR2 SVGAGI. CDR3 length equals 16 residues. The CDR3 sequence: CASSYSIRRGAETQYF. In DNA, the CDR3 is TGTGCCAGCAGTTACTCTATCCGCCGAGGAGCGGAGACCCAGTACTTC.

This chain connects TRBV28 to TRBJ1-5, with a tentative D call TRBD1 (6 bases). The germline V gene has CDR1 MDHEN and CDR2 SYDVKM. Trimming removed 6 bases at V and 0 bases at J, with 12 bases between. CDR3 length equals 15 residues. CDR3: CASSPGQYSNQPQHF. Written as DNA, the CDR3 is TGTGCCAGCAGCCCCGGACAGTATAGCAATCAGCCCCAGCATTTT.